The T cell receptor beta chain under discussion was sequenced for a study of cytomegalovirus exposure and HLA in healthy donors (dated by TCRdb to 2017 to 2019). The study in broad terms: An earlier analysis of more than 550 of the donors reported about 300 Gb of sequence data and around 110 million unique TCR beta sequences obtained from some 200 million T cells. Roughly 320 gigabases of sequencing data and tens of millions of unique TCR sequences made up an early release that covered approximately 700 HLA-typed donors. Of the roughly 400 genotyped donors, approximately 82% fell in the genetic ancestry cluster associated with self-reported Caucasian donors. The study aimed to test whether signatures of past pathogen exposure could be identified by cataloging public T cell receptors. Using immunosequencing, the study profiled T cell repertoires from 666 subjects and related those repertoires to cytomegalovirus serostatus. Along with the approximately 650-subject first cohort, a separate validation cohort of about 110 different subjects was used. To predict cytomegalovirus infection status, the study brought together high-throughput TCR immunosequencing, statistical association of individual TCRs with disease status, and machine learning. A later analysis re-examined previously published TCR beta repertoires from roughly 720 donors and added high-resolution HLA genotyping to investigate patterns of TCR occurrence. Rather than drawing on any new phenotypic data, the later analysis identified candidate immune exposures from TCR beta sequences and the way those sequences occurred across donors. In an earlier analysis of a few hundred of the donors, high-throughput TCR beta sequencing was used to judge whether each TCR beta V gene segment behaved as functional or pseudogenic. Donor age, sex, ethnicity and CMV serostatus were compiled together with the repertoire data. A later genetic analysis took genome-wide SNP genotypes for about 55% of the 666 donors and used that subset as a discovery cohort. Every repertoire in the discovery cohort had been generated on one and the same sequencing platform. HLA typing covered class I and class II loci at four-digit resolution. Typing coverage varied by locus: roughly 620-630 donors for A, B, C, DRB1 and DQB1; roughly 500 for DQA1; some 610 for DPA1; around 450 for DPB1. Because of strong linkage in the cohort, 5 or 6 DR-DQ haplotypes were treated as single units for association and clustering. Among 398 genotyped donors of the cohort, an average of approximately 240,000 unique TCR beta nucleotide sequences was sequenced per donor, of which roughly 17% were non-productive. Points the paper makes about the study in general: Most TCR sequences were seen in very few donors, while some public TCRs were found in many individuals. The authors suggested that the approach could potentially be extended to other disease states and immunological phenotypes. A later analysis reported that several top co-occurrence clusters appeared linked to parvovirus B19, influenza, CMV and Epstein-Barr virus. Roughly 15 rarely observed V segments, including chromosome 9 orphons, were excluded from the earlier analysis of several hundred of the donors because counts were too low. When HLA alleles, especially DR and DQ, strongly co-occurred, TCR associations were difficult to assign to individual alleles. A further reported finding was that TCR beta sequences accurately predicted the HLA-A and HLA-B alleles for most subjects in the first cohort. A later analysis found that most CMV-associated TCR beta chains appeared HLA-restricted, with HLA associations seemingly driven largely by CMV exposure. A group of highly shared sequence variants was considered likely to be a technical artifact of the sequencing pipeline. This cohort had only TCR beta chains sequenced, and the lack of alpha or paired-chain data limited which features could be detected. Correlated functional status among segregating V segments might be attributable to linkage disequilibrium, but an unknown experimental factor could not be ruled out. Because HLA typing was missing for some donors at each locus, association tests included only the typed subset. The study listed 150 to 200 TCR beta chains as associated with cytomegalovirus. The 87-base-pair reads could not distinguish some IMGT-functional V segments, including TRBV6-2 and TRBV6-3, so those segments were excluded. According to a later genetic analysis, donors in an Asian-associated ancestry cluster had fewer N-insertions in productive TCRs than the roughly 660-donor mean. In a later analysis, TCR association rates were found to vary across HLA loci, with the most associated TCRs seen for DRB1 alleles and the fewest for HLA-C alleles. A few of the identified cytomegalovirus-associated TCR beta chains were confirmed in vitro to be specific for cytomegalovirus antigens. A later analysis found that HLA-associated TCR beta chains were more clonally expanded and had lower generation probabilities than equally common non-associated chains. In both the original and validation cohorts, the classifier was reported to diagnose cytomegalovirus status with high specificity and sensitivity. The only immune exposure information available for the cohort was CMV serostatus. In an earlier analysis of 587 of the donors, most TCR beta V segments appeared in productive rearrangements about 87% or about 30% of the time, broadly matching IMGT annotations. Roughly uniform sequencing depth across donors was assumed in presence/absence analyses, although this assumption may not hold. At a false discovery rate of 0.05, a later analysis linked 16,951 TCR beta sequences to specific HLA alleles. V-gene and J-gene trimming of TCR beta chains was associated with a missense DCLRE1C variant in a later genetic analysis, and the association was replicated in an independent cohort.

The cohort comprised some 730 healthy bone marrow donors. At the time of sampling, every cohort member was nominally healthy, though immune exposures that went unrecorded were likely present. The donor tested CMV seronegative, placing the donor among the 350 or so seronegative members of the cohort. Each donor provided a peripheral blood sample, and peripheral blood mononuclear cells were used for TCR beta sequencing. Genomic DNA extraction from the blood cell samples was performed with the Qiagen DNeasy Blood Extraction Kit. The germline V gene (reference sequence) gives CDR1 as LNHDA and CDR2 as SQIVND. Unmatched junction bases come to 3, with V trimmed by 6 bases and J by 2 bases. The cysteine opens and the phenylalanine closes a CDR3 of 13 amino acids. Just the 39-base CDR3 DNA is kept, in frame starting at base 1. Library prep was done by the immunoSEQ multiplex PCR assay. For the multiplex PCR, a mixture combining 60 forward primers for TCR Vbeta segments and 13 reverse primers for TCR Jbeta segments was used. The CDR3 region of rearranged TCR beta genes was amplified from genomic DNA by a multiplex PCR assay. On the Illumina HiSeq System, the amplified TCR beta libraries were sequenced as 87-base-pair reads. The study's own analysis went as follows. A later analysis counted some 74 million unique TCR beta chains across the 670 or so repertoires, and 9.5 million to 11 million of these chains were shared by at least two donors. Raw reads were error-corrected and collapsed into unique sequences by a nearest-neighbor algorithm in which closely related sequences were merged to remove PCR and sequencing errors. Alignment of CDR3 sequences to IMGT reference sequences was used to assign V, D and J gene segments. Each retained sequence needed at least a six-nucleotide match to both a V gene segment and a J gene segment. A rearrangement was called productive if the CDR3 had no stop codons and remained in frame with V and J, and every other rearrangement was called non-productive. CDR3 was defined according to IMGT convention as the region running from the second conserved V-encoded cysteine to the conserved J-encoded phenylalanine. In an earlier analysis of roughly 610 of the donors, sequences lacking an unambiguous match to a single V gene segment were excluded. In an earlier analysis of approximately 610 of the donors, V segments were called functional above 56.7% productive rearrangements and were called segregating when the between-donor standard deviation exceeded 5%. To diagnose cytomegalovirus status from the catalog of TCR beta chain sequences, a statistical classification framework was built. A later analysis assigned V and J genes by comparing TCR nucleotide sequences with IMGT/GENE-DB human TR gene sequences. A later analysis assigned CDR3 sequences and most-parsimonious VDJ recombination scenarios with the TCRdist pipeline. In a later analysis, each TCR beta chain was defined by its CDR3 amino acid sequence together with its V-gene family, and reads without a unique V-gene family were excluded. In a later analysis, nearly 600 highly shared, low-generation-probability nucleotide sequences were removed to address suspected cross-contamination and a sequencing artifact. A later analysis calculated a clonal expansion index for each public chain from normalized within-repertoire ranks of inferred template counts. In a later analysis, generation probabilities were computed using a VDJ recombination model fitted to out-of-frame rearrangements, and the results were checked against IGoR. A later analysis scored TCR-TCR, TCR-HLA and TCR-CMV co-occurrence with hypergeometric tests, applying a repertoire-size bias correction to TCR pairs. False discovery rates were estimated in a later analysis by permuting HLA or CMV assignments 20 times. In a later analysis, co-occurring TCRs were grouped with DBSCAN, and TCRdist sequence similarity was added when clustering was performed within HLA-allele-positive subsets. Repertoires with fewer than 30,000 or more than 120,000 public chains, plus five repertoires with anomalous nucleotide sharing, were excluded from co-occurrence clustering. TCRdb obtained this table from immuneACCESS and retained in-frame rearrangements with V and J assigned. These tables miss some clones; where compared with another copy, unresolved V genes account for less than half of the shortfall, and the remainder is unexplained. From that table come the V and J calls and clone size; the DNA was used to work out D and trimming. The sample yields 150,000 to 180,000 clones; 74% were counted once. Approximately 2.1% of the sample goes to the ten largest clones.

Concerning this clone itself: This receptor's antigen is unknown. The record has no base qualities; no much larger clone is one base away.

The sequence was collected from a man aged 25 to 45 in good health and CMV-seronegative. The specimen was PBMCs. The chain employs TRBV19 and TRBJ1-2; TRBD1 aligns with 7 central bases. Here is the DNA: TGTGCCAGTAGACGGGGACAGAACTATGGCTACACCTTC. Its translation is CASRRGQNYGYTF.